This TCR beta chain was identified during a study of glioma-infiltrating T cells after dendritic cell vaccination. Across the whole study: Monocyte-derived dendritic cells, cultured 7 to 8 days with IL-4 and GM-CSF, were pulsed with autologous tumor lysate.

CDR1 LNHDA and CDR2 SQIVND come from the germline V gene (reference sequence). Trimming cost V 4 bases and J 1 base; bases outside gene matches: 11. There are 17 residues in the CDR3. Stated time point: after dendritic cell vaccination, including at tumor progression/relapse. TCRdb's table, derived via immunoSEQ multiplex PCR, lists solely in-frame clones and lacks some. Here the sample spans around 90,000 clones, 75% to 85% being singletons. This clone occurred once. The origin of this receptor is a human donor with glioblastoma. Sequences were derived from blood, sampled after dendritic cell vaccination. V gene TRBV19 combines with J gene TRBJ2-7; TRBD1 agrees at 9 bases. The DNA for the CDR3 is TGTGCCAGTAGTACTTCACCCCCGGGACAGGGTTCCTACGAGCAGTACTTC. Translated: CASSTSPPGQGSYEQYF.